This T cell receptor beta chain was sequenced in a study of long-term antiretroviral therapy in people with HIV. Study background: The earliest specimens came about a decade ahead of the 2015 immediate-ART recommendation.

Researchers report immunoSEQ v3.0 was run at survey level. The repertoire was sequenced with immunoSEQ multiplex PCR; TCRdb's copy has only in-frame clones and lacks some. The table lists approximately 32,000 clones, roughly four fifths of them singletons. The CDR3 is made up of 14 amino acids. With 8 bases removed from V and 0 bases from J, the gap between germline ends came to 14 bases. In germline, CDR1 is SNHLY, CDR2 FYNNEI. The receptor comes from a man between 18 and 29 years old with HIV. J is TRBJ2-7 and V is TRBV2; D ambiguous. The material was unsorted PBMCs, obtained 0.4 years before starting antiretroviral therapy. The chain's CDR3 is CASFYTSYSYEQYF. CDR3 nucleotide sequence: TGTGCCAGCTTCTATACTTCCTACTCCTACGAGCAGTACTTC.